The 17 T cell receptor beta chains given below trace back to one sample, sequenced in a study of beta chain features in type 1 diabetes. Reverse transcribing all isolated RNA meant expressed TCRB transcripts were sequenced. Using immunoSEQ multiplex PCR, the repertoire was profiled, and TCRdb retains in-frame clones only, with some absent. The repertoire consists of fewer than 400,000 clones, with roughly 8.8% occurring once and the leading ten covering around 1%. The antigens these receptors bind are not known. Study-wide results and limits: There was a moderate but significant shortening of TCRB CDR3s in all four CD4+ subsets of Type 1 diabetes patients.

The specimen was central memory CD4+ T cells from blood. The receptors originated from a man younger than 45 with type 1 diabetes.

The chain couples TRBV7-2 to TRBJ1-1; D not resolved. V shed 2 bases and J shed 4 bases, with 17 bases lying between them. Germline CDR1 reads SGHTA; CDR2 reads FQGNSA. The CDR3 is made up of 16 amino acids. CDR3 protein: CASSLRLFEGGTEAFF. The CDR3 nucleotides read TGTGCCAGCAGCTTACGCCTCTTTGAGGGTGGCACTGAAGCTTTCTTT.

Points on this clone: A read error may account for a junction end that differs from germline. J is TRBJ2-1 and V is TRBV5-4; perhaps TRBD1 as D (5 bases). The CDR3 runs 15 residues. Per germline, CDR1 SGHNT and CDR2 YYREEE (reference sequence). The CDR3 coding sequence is TGCGCCAGCAGCCAAGATCAGGGCAAGCACAATGAGCAGTTCTTC. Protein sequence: CASSQDQGKHNEQFF. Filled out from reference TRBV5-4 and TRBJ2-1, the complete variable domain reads ETGVTQSPTHLIKTRGQQVTLRCSSQSGHNTVSWYQQALGQGPQFIFQYYREEENGRGNFPPRFSGLQFPNYSSELNVNALELDDSALYLCASSQDQGKHNEQFFGPGTRLTVL.

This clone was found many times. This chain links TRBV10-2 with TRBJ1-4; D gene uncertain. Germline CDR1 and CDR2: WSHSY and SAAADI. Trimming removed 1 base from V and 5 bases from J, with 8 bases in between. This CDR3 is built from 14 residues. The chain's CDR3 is CASSEYATNEKLFF. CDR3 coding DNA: TGCGCCAGCAGTGAGTACGCTACCAATGAAAAACTGTTTTTT.

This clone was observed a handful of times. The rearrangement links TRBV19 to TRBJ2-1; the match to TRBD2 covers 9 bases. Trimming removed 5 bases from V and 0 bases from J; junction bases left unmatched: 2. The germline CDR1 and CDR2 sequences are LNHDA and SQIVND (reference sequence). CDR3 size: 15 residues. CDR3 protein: CASSSSGTSYNEQFF. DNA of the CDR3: TGTGCCAGTAGTTCTAGCGGGACCTCCTACAATGAGCAGTTCTTC.

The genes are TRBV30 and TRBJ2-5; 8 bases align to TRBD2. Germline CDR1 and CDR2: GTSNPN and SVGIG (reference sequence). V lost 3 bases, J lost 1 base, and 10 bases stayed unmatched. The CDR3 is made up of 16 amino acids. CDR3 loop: CAWSNGLASGQETQYF. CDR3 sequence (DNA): TGTGCCTGGAGCAACGGACTAGCTTCGGGCCAAGAGACCCAGTACTTC.

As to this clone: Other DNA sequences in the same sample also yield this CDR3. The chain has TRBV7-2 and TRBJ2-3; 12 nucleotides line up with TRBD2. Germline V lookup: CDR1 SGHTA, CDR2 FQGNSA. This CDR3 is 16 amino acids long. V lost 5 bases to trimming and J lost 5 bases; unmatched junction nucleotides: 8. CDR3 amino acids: CASSPRLAGAGDTQYF. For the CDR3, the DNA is TGTGCCAGCAGCCCCCGACTAGCGGGGGCGGGAGATACGCAGTATTTT.

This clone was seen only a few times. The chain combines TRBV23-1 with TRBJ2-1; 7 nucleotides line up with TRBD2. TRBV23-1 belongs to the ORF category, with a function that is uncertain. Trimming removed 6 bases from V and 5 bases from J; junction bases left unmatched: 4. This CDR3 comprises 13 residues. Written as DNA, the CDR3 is TGCGCCAGCAGGTGGGGGGGTGACAATGAGCAGTTCTTC. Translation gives CASRWGGDNEQFF.

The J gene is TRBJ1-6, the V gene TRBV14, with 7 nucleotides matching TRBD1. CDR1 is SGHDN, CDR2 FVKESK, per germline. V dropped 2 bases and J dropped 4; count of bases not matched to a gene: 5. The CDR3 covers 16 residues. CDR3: CASSQRTGSYNSPLHF. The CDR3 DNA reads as TGTGCCAGCAGCCAACGGACAGGATCATATAATTCACCCCTCCACTTT.

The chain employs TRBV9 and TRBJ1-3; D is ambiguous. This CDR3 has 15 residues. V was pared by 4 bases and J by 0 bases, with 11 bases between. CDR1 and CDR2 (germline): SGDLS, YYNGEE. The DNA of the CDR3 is TGTGCCAGCAGCCCTTACGGGATCTCTGGAAACACCATATATTTT. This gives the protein CASSPYGISGNTIYF.

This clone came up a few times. This CDR3 reads CASSPAGRSTDTQYF. DNA of the CDR3: TGTGCCAGCAGCCCTGCTGGACGGAGCACAGATACGCAGTATTTT. This chain uses TRBV11-2 with TRBJ2-3; D gene ambiguous. CDR3 length: 15 amino acids. Trimming pared 5 bases from V and 0 bases from J, leaving 12 bases between. CDR1 SGHAT and CDR2 FQNNGV come from the germline V gene.

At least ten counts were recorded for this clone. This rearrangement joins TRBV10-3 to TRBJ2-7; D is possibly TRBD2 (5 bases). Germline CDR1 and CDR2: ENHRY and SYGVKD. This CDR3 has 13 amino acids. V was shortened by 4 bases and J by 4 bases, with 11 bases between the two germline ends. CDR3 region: CAISGPGKYEQYF. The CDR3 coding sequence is TGTGCCATCAGTGGGCCGGGGAAATACGAGCAGTACTTC.

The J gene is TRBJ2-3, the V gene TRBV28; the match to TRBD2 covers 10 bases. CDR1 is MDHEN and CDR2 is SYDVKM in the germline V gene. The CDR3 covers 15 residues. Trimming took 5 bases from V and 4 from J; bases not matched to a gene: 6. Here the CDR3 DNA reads TGTGCCAGCAGTCTAGCGGGAGCAAAGGCAGATACGCAGTATTTT. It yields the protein CASSLAGAKADTQYF.

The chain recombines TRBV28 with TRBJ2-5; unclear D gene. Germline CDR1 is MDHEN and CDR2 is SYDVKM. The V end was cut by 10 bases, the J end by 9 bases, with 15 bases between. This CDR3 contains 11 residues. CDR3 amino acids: CATTNPEAQYF. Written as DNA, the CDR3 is TGTGCCACCACTAACCCCGAGGCCCAGTACTTC.

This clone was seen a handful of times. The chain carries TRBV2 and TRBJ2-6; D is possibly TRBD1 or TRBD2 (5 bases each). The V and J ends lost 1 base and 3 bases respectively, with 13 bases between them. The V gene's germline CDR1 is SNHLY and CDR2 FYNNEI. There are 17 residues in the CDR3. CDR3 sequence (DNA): TGTGCCAGCAGTGAAGAGGTTGGGGGTTTTGGGGCCAACGTCCTGACTTTC. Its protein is CASSEEVGGFGANVLTF.

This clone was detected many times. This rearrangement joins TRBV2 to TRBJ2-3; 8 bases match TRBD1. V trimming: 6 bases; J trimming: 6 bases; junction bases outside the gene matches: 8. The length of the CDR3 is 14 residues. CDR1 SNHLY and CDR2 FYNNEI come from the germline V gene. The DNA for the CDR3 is TGTGCCAGCAGCGGACAGGGACGGTACGATACGCAGTATTTT. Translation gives CASSGQGRYDTQYF.

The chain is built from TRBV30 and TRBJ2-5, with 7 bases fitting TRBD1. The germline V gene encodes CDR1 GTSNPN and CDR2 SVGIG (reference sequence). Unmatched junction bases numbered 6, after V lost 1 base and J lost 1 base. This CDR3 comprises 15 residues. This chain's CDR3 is CAWSGGTGVQETQYF. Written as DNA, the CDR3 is TGTGCCTGGAGTGGGGGTACAGGGGTCCAAGAGACCCAGTACTTC.

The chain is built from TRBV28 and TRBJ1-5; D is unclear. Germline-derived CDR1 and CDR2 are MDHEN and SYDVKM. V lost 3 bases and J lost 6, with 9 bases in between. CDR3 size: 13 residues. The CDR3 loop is CASSLTGIQPQHF. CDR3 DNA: TGTGCCAGCAGTTTGACGGGGATTCAGCCCCAGCATTTT.